The rows below give T cell receptor beta chains drawn from one sample of a study of prognosis after radiotherapy for stage I lung cancer. TCRdb re-called the multiplex PCR reads with MiXCR, one entry per CDR3 protein. Counted here are tens of thousands of distinct CDR3 sequences, around 29% occurring once; the ten biggest clones make up 12%. The source was PBMCs, collected before or after stereotactic body radiation therapy (not recorded which). The receptors shown here come from a donor aged 50 or older with non-small cell lung cancer. CDR3s include the opening cysteine and the closing phenylalanine or tryptophan.

>TRBJ1-5|TRBV7-2
CASSIKTGGNQPQHF
>TRBJ2-3|TRBV28
CASRNRGRGLTDTQYF
>TRBJ2-1|TRBV6-4
CASRDRGQKEQQFF
>TRBJ1-5|TRBV5-1
CASSLAGDNSNQPQHF
>TRBJ1-5|TRBV20-1
CSARASNRDLDQPQHF
>TRBJ2-7|TRBV20-1
CSAPGLVGCYEQYF
>TRBJ1-3|TRBV18
CASSPGTGRDTIYF
>TRBJ2-7|TRBV5-4
CASSSQGASYGQYF
>TRBJ1-6|TRBV6-1
CASSHPNSPLHF
>TRBJ2-3|TRBV27
CASSLNTPHRTGTDKQYF
>TRBJ1-1|TRBV11-2
CASSYDRDAFF
>TRBJ1-2|TRBV4-2
CASSQDEGEGSGYTF
>TRBJ1-2|TRBV2
CASSTTGLANYGYTF
>TRBJ1-5|TRBV5-4
CASSRQGQPQHF
>TRBJ2-1|TRBV7-9
CASSPRTGGRNEQFF
>TRBJ1-6|TRBV28
CASTATGMDSPLHF
>TRBJ1-1|TRBV9
CASSVGDREAFF
>TRBJ2-3|TRBV24-1
CATSAGAGPTDTQYF
>TRBJ2-5|TRBV11-3
CASSLGGTGYQETQYF
>TRBJ2-7|TRBV10-2
CASSESPYEQYF
>TRBJ2-7|TRBV3-1
CASSRDPLAGSYEQYF
>TRBJ1-2|TRBV29-1
CSVWLGDGYTF
>TRBJ2-2|TRBV10-3
CATALSGNTGELFF
>TRBJ2-3|TRBV2
CASSERAKRQIDTQYF
>TRBJ1-4|TRBV14
CASFRRDKREKLFF
>TRBJ2-7|TRBV4-1
CASSRQSEGRAAEYEQYF
>TRBJ1-4|TRBV6-1
CASSEGQGLMQLFF
>TRBJ1-1|TRBV18
CASSPVVNTEAFF
>TRBJ2-2|TRBV4-1
CASIQEAGAITGELFF
>TRBJ1-1|TRBV6-9
CASSYGGRGGDTEAFF
>TRBJ2-1|TRBV12-3/TRBV12-4
CASSFLGSLNNEQFF
>TRBJ1-6|TRBV6-2/TRBV6-3
CASSEVDFQEGSYNTPLHF
>TRBJ1-2|TRBV9
CASSVGPQEGTNYGYTF
>TRBJ2-6|TRBV28
CASSQRQGTAAGANVLTF
>TRBJ2-1|TRBV2
CASSVLARNEQFF
>TRBJ2-3|TRBV20-1
CSATSGRHSTDTQYF
>TRBJ1-2|TRBV5-1
CASRERNYGYTF
>TRBJ2-6|TRBV6-2/TRBV6-3
CASSDRSVANVLTF
>TRBJ1-2|TRBV5-4
CASSLALSRDDGYTF
>TRBJ2-7|TRBV5-1
CASSLGEARFGYEQYF
>TRBJ2-5|TRBV18
CASSREVQETQYF
>TRBJ1-1|TRBV7-9
CASSPSGAGTEAFF
>TRBJ2-7|TRBV29-1
CSVVGGPETSYEQYF
>TRBJ2-3|TRBV6-2/TRBV6-3
CASGKREYTDKYF
>TRBJ2-1|TRBV6-1
CASISGSWNEQFF
>TRBJ1-5|TRBV10-3
CAIGGDSQPQHF
>TRBJ2-7|TRBV7-9
CASSLSTPSYEQYF
>TRBJ2-2|TRBV7-8
CASSPEGLVLSTGELFF
>TRBJ2-1|TRBV11-3
CASLGQSSFNEQFF
>TRBJ2-1|TRBV12-3/TRBV12-4
CASSPAGRSYNEQFF
>TRBJ2-7|TRBV20-1
CSAESLPGTGSQQYF
>TRBJ1-6|TRBV6-1
CASSRQWDLDNSPLHF
>TRBJ1-5|TRBV27
CATSHEGAISQHF
>TRBJ2-1|TRBV5-6
CASSLGSGSYNEQFF